This T cell receptor (beta chain) is from a study of T cell repertoires in cytomegalovirus infection. Study overall: Carrying CMV and the relevant HLA type showed in public TCR beta signatures.

The CDR3 is 16 residues long. The V gene's germline CDR1 is KGHDR and CDR2 SFDVKD. The V end lost 4 bases, the J end lost 5 bases, and 19 bases lay between the germline ends. This clonotype has just a few counts. Its cognate antigen is unknown. Overall study findings and caveats: It was HLA-C-restricted CMV-specific TCR beta clonotypes that dominated the response ex vivo.

Each CDR3 protein gets one entry after TCRdb re-called the reads with MiXCR. The table has about 490,000 distinct CDR3 sequences, about 15% seen once. The chain combines TRBV24-1 with TRBJ2-5; D is perhaps TRBD1 or TRBD2 (5 bases each). The sequenced sample was CD8+ T cells from PBMCs. This receptor was obtained from a human donor in good health (CMV status not recorded). Some clones in this sample may be carry-over from other donors' samples. DNA of the CDR3: TGTGCCACCAGTGAGACCGGACAAGGAGGACGGGAGACCCAGTACTTC. Protein sequence: CATSETGQGGRETQYF.